This TCR beta chain is from a study of T cells after yellow fever vaccination. From germline, CDR1 is SGHKS and CDR2 YYEKEE (reference sequence). This CDR3 region has 16 residues. Trimming removed 2 bases from V and 3 bases from J, with 17 bases in between. By 5'RACE template switching, TCR cDNA was produced, with a universal primer site and UMIs added in the process. TCRdb redid the calling of the 5' RACE reads with MiXCR, one entry per CDR3 protein. The sample carries hundreds of thousands of distinct CDR3 sequences, about an eighth recorded once. This receptor was identified in a man in his late teens or twenties who received the YFV17D yellow fever vaccine. V gene TRBV5-5 combines with J gene TRBJ1-1; D unclear. The material sequenced was CD4+ T cells sorted from PBMCs, taken 15 days after the yellow fever booster vaccination. In DNA, the CDR3 is TGTGCCAGCAGCTTAGGGCCAGCTACACCGGACACTGAAGCTTTCTTT. Residues: CASSLGPATPDTEAFF.